This T cell receptor (beta chain) was profiled in a study of regulatory T cells in long-lasting Graves disease. Time point denoted: persistent/refractory GD, antithyroid drugs over 5 years with positive TRAb. RNA extracted from PBMCs served as the sequencing template. Diagnoses of Graves' disease were made by American Thyroid Association guidelines. V lost 6 bases and J lost 2, with 20 bases in between. The germline V gene encodes CDR1 SGHTA and CDR2 FQGNSA. The CDR3 has 16 residues. This clonotype was recorded at least ten times. Its antigen is undetermined. Broader study findings: Among persistent patients, a larger number of public clonotypes were shared (over 2,500) than among newly diagnosed patients (around 980). Study of thyroid tissue was not done, with only peripheral blood studied.

Arm-PCR of CDR3 regions with iRepertoire HTBI primers generated TCR beta libraries. TCRdb reprocessed the multiplex PCR reads via MiXCR and lists one record per CDR3 protein. In the table there are over 250,000 distinct CDR3 sequences, roughly a fifth of which are singletons. The chain employs TRBV7-2 and TRBJ2-7; a possible D gene is TRBD2 (6 bases). Sequenced here: peripheral blood mononuclear cells (PBMCs), sampled when the disease was refractory, from a patient treated with antithyroid drugs. The receptor was derived from a female donor with Graves disease. The CDR3 DNA reads as TGTGCCAGCAGTACAATTCCGGGACTCTTTACCTACGAGCAGTACTTC. Protein product: CASSTIPGLFTYEQYF.